This T cell receptor beta chain appears in the sequencing data of a study of T cells after yellow fever vaccination. In the study overall: Some fractions had low cell numbers, and these were prepared with SMART-Seq v4 Ultra Low Input.

This CDR3 is built from 18 residues. Unmatched junction bases numbered 8, after V lost 3 bases and J lost 1 base. This clonotype was recorded once. A process of 5'RACE template switching, which added a universal primer site and UMIs, was used to make TCR cDNA. TCRdb passed the 5' RACE reads through MiXCR, listing each CDR3 protein once. The sample records around 260,000 distinct CDR3 sequences, about 5.2% being singletons. The chain joins TRBV12-3 or TRBV12-4 to TRBJ2-1; the match to TRBD2 covers 11 bases. Sample: CD4+ T cells sorted from PBMCs, taken on the day of the yellow fever booster vaccination. The TCR comes from a man between 18 and 29 years old who received the YFV17D yellow fever vaccine. The CDR3 DNA sequence: TGTGCCAGCAGTTTTCGGCTAGCGGGGGGCCCTTCCTACAATGAGCAGTTCTTC. Its protein is CASSFRLAGGPSYNEQFF.